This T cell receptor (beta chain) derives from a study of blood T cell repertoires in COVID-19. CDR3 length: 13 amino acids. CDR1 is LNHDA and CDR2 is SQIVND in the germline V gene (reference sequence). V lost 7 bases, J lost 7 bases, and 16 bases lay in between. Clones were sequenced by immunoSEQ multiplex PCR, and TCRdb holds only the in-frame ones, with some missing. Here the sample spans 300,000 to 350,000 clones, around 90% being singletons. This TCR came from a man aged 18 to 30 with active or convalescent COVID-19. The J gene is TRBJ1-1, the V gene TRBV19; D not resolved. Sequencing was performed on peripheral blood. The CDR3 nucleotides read TGTGCCAGTAAATGGCCCGGCGGGAATGAAGCTTTCTTT. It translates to CASKWPGGNEAFF.